This T cell receptor (beta chain) was recovered during a study of blood T cell repertoires in COVID-19. The table came from immunoSEQ multiplex PCR; TCRdb's copy has only in-frame clones and leaves some out. Here the sample spans hundreds of thousands of clones, 92% being singletons. The germline V gene has CDR1 MNHEY and CDR2 SVGAGI. Trimming stripped 2 bases from V and 2 bases from J, with 15 bases between. The CDR3 is 16 residues long. The material sequenced was peripheral blood. This sequence was found in a man aged 55 to 69 with COVID-19, enrolled during active disease. This sequence joins TRBV6-5 and TRBJ1-2; D unresolved. The CDR3 DNA sequence: TGTGCCAGCAGTTACGGAGCGGGCTACGAAAACTATGGCTACACCTTC. It encodes CASSYGAGYENYGYTF.